The next 20 T cell receptor beta chains were all read from a single sample in a study of blood T cell repertoires in COVID-19. The protocol was immunoSEQ multiplex PCR, while the TCRdb copy is restricted to in-frame clones and leaves out a portion. The repertoire holds tens of thousands of clones, with approximately 83% as singletons. Source material: peripheral blood. These receptors came from a woman in her sixties or seventies with acute or convalescent COVID-19.

The J gene is TRBJ2-7, the V gene TRBV7-8; D is unclear. The germline CDR1 and CDR2 sequences are SGHVS and FQNEAQ. V lost 4 bases to trimming and J lost 3 bases, with 13 bases between them. The CDR3 totals 14 residues. CDR3 nucleotides: TGTGCCAGCAGCTCGAACGTACAAAGCTACGAGCAGTACTTC. This codes for CASSSNVQSYEQYF.

The rearrangement joins TRBV3-1 (or the pseudogene TRBV3-2) to TRBJ1-1; 8 positions agree with TRBD1. There are 15 residues in the CDR3. Germline loops: CDR1 LGHDT, CDR2 YNNKEL (reference sequence). The junction had 3 bases not matched to a gene; V was cut back by 2 bases and J by 1 base. The DNA of the CDR3 is TGTGCCAGCAGCCAATGGGACAGGAAGAACACTGAAGCTTTCTTT. It encodes CASSQWDRKNTEAFF.

V gene TRBV15 combines with J gene TRBJ2-4, with TRBD2 identical over 12 bases. Germline-derived CDR1 and CDR2 are LNHNV and YYDKDF (reference sequence). CDR3 length: 22 residues. J lost 0 bases, V lost 0 bases, and 15 bases had no gene match. The CDR3 reads CATSRDPATSGSLGLAKNIQYF. CDR3 in DNA: TGTGCCACCAGCAGAGATCCAGCGACTAGCGGGAGTTTGGGGTTAGCCAAAAACATTCAGTACTTC.

The rearrangement links TRBV5-1 to TRBJ1-2; TRBD1 matches 10 bases. The CDR3 has 14 residues. V lost 1 base, J lost 6 bases, and 3 bases stayed unmatched. Per the germline V gene, CDR1 is SGHRS and CDR2 is YFSETQ. The CDR3 bases are TGCGCCAGCAGCTTGCGGACAGGGGGTGATGGCTACACCTTC. It specifies CASSLRTGGDGYTF.

This chain links TRBV3-1 (or the pseudogene TRBV3-2) with TRBJ1-2; tentative D call: TRBD1 (5 bases). CDR1 LGHDT and CDR2 YNNKEL come from the germline V gene (reference sequence). The CDR3 is made up of 14 amino acids. Trimming stripped 4 bases from V and 6 bases from J, with 15 bases between. The CDR3 nucleotides read TGTGCCAGCAGCCGAATTTCAGGGAACCATGGCTACACCTTC. It specifies CASSRISGNHGYTF.

This clone was observed a handful of times. The chain combines TRBV2 with TRBJ2-2; 7 bases are a match to TRBD1. Germline CDR1 and CDR2: SNHLY and FYNNEI. CDR3 length equals 13 residues. With V trimmed by 5 bases and J by 6 bases, 3 bases remained unmatched. CDR3 in amino acids: CASSRQGPGELFF. CDR3 DNA sequence: TGTGCCAGCAGTCGACAGGGCCCCGGGGAGCTGTTTTTT.

This sequence joins TRBV4-2 and TRBJ1-5, with 8 nucleotides matching TRBD1. Germline V gene lookup returns CDR1 LGHNA and CDR2 YNFKEQ. CDR3 size: 15 residues. Trimming at V came to 6 bases and at J to 4 bases, leaving 8 bases not matched to a gene. CDR3 coding DNA: TGTGCCAGCAGTCAAAACCGGGACAGGAATCAGCCCCAGCATTTT. Encoded protein: CASSQNRDRNQPQHF.

This clone appeared once. The V call is TRBV29-1, the J call TRBJ2-1; D perhaps matches TRBD2 (5 bases). Germline CDR1 is SQVTM and CDR2 is ANQGSEA. V shed 5 bases and J shed 0 bases, with 11 bases lying between them. The CDR3 runs to 14 residues. The CDR3, as DNA: TGCAGCGTTCATGACGGGATCTCCTACAATGAGCAGTTCTTC. Its protein is CSVHDGISYNEQFF.

The V gene is TRBV7-9, the J gene TRBJ2-2; possible D gene TRBD2, 5 bases. This CDR3 has 16 residues. Germline CDR1 and CDR2: SEHNR and FQNEAQ (reference sequence). Trimming took 5 bases from V and 2 from J, leaving 15 bases between them. The CDR3 DNA reads as TGTGCCAGCAGCCCCGTCGGACTTTTCAACACCGGGGAGCTGTTTTTT. It is translated as CASSPVGLFNTGELFF.

The chain employs TRBV19 and TRBJ1-6, with D perhaps TRBD1 (5 bases). Trimming left V 8 bases short and J 0 bases short, with 8 bases between. The CDR3 runs 14 residues. Germline lookup yields CDR1 LNHDA and CDR2 SQIVND (reference sequence). The CDR3 here is CASGGGSYNSPLHF. The CDR3 DNA reads as TGTGCCAGTGGCGGGGGCTCCTATAATTCACCCCTCCACTTT.

The chain has TRBV4-2 and TRBJ2-1; D remains ambiguous. Germline V gene sequence: CDR1 LGHNA, CDR2 YNFKEQ. V lost 1 base, J lost 15 bases, and 25 bases lay in between. The CDR3 spans 16 residues. The CDR3 region has the DNA TGTGCCAGCAGCCAAGTGTTCTCAGGAAGAAAACCCCACCTGTTCTTC. It encodes CASSQVFSGRKPHLFF.

The chain uses TRBV6-5 and TRBJ2-3; D may be TRBD1 (5 bases). The CDR3 is made up of 16 amino acids. V was trimmed by 1 base and J by 0 bases, leaving 11 bases between them. In germline, CDR1 is MNHEY, CDR2 SVGAGI. CDR3 sequence reads: CASSYWQGRSTDTQYF. The CDR3 DNA follows: TGTGCCAGCAGTTACTGGCAGGGTCGGAGCACAGATACGCAGTATTTT.

The chain employs TRBV12-3 or TRBV12-4 and TRBJ2-7, with D possibly matching TRBD2 (6 bases). This CDR3 has 11 residues. The V gene lost 8 bases and the J gene lost 4 bases, with 9 bases spanning the gap. The CDR3 sequence: CASGREYEQYF. The CDR3 DNA follows: TGTGCCAGCGGGCGGGAATACGAGCAGTACTTC.

The V gene is TRBV9, the J gene TRBJ1-3; D not certain. Germline CDR1 is SGDLS and CDR2 is YYNGEE. The CDR3 is 15 residues long. Trimming pared 0 bases from V and 4 bases from J, leaving 11 bases between. The CDR3 region is CASSVEGLSGNTIYF. The CDR3 bases are TGTGCCAGCAGCGTAGAAGGACTATCCGGAAACACCATATATTTT. The entire variable domain, with the rest obtained from reference TRBV9 and TRBJ1-3, is as follows: DSGVTQTPKHLITATGQRVTLRCSPRSGDLSVYWYQQSLDQGLQFLIQYYNGEERAKGNILERFSAQQFPDLHSELNLSSLELGDSALYFCASSVEGLSGNTIYFGEGSWLTVV.

This clone has only a few counts. This same CDR3 is encoded by further DNA sequences in the sample. J is TRBJ2-5 and V is TRBV9, with D unclear. The CDR3 length is 11 residues. Germline CDR1 SGDLS, CDR2 YYNGEE. Deletions cut 4 bases from V and 2 bases from J, with 3 bases between. The CDR3 protein is CASSSQETQYF. As DNA, the CDR3 is TGTGCCAGCAGCTCGCAAGAGACCCAGTACTTC. The full variable domain, completed using reference TRBV9 and TRBJ2-5, is DSGVTQTPKHLITATGQRVTLRCSPRSGDLSVYWYQQSLDQGLQFLIQYYNGEERAKGNILERFSAQQFPDLHSELNLSSLELGDSALYFCASSSQETQYFGPGTRLLVL.

This chain links TRBV19 with TRBJ1-2; TRBD1 is a possible D gene (5 bases). Germline CDR1 reads LNHDA; CDR2 reads SQIVND (reference sequence). The germline V and J ends were trimmed by 0 bases and 8 bases, with 19 bases remaining between them. The CDR3 runs 16 residues. This CDR3 reads CASSIDLLKGVGGYTF. The CDR3 DNA reads TGTGCCAGTAGTATAGATCTCTTGAAAGGGGTCGGAGGCTACACCTTC.

This rearrangement joins TRBV5-1 to TRBJ2-1, with 11 bases that match TRBD2. J was trimmed by 8 bases and V by 0 bases; bases with no gene match: 13. The germline gives CDR1 SGHRS, CDR2 YFSETQ. The CDR3 contains 18 residues. The CDR3 loop is CASSLVPPLAGVGDEQFF. CDR3 coding DNA: TGCGCCAGCAGCTTGGTGCCCCCACTAGCGGGAGTGGGCGATGAGCAGTTCTTC.

The gene calls are TRBV27 and TRBJ1-1; 7 bases are shared with TRBD1. This CDR3 is built from 12 residues. Germline V gene lookup returns CDR1 MNHEY and CDR2 SMNVEV (reference sequence). The V gene end was trimmed by 8 bases and the J gene end by 1 base; junction bases not matched to a gene: 1. The CDR3 bases are TGTGCCAGCGGACAGGAGAACACTGAAGCTTTCTTT. This gives the protein CASGQENTEAFF.

The chain is built from TRBV3-1 (or the pseudogene TRBV3-2) and TRBJ1-1; weak D call: TRBD1 (6 bases). The germline V gene has CDR1 LGHDT and CDR2 YNNKEL (reference sequence). This CDR3 is built from 15 residues. The V and J ends lost 8 bases and 3 bases respectively, with 19 bases between them. This CDR3 reads CASLGGLAGHTEAFF. CDR3 DNA: TGTGCCAGCCTTGGGGGCCTGGCCGGGCACACTGAAGCTTTCTTT.

V gene TRBV6-1 combines with J gene TRBJ1-1; 7 bases line up with TRBD1. Germline V CDR1 and CDR2: MNHNS, SASEGT. V shed 3 bases and J 7 bases; nucleotides not matched to a gene: 5. CDR3 length: 13 residues. CDR3 sequence: CASSDPTGIEAFF. Here the CDR3 DNA reads TGTGCCAGCAGTGACCCGACAGGGATTGAAGCTTTCTTT.